This T cell receptor (beta chain) is from a study of OX40 agonist ivuxolimab in advanced cancers. In germline, CDR1 is MDHEN, CDR2 SYDVKM. V lost 3 bases and J lost 6, with 12 bases in between. The CDR3 has 14 residues. Measured with immunoSEQ multiplex PCR; TCRdb has only the in-frame clones, and not every one. The repertoire has tens of thousands of clones, around 82% of them found once; the top ten carry about 5.4%. This sequence joins TRBV28 and TRBJ1-5; no firm D call. This sequence was found in an adult with an advanced solid tumor such as melanoma, head and neck, liver or kidney cancer. Sequences were derived from CD4+ or CD8+ T cells sorted from blood, sampled in a trial of the OX40 agonist ivuxolimab. This CDR3 reads CASSFPKKSQPQHF. Here the CDR3 DNA reads TGTGCCAGCAGTTTCCCCAAGAAAAGTCAGCCCCAGCATTTT.